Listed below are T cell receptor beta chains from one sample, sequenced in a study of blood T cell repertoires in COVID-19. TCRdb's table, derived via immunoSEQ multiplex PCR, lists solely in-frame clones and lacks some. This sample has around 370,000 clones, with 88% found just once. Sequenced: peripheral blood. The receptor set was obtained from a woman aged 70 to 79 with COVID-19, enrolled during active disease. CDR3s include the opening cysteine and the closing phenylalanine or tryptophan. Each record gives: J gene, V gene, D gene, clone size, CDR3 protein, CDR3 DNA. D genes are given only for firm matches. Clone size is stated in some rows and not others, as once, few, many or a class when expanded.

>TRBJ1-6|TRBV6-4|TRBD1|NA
CATSRDRESPLHF
TGTGCCACCTCCCGGGACAGAGAATCACCCCTCCACTTT
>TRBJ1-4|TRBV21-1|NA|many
CAIGQANEKLFF
TGTGCCATCGGACAGGCTAATGAAAAACTGTTTTTT
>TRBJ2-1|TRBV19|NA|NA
CASMRGNEQFF
TGTGCCAGTATGAGGGGGAATGAGCAGTTCTTC
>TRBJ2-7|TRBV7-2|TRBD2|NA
CASSLGLVPEQYF
TGTGCCAGCAGCTTGGGACTAGTTCCCGAGCAGTACTTC
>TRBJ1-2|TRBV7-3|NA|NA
CASSLGQGPNYGYTF
TGTGCCAGCAGCTTAGGGCAGGGGCCTAACTATGGCTACACCTTC
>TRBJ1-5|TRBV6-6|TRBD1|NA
CASRNRQGSSRQPQHF
TGTGCCAGCAGAAATCGACAGGGTTCAAGTCGTCAGCCCCAGCATTTT
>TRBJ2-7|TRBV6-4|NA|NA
CASSVQPSYEQYF
TGTGCCAGCAGTGTACAGCCGTCCTACGAGCAGTACTTC
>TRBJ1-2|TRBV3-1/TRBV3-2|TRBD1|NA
CASSQATGFSGYTF
TGTGCCAGCAGCCAAGCGACAGGGTTCTCTGGCTACACCTTC
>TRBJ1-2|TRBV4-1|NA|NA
CASSQDYRAGKDYGYTF
TGCGCCAGCAGCCAAGATTACAGGGCGGGTAAGGACTATGGCTACACCTTC
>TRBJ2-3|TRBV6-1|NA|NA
CASSEAGSSDTQYF
TGTGCCAGCAGTGAAGCGGGGAGCTCAGATACGCAGTATTTT
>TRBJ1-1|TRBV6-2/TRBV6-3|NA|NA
CASSRTVNTEAFF
TGTGCCAGCAGCCGGACAGTGAACACTGAAGCTTTCTTT
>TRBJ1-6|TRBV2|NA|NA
CASSRGGPNSPLHF
TGTGCCAGCAGCCGGGGGGGGCCTAATTCACCCCTCCACTTT
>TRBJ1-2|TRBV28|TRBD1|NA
CASSFTQGGLYGYTF
TGTGCCAGCAGTTTCACCCAGGGGGGACTCTATGGCTACACCTTC
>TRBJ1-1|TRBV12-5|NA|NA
CASGPQGQGTEAFF
TGTGCTAGTGGTCCACAGGGCCAAGGCACTGAAGCTTTCTTT
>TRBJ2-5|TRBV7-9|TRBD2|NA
CASSLAGGTSGAIEAQYF
TGTGCCAGCAGCTTAGCGGGTGGGACTAGCGGGGCCATCGAGGCCCAGTACTTC
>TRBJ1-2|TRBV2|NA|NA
CASSPGQNYGYTF
TGTGCCAGCAGTCCCGGACAGAACTATGGCTACACCTTC
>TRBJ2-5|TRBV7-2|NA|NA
CASSQRTITETQYF
TGTGCCAGCAGCCAAAGGACAATAACAGAGACCCAGTACTTC
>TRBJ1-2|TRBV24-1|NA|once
CATSEVSGLGYTF
TGTGCCACCAGTGAAGTTTCAGGGTTGGGCTACACCTTC
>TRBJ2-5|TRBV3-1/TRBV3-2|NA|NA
CASSPRGSWETQYF
TGTGCCAGCAGCCCGCGAGGGAGTTGGGAGACCCAGTACTTC
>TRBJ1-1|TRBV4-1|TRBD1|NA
CASSQTGVATEAFF
TGCGCCAGCAGCCAAACAGGGGTAGCCACTGAAGCTTTCTTT
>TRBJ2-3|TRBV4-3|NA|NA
CASSQGPGGTDTQYF
TGCGCCAGCAGCCAAGGTCCGGGGGGCACAGATACGCAGTATTTT
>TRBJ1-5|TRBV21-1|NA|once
CASSLGGGSGNQPQHF
TGTGCCAGCAGCCTGGGGGGAGGGTCTGGCAATCAGCCCCAGCATTTT
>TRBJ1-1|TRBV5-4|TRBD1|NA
CASSRNGQGSTEAFF
TGTGCCAGCAGCCGGAACGGACAGGGGAGTACTGAAGCTTTCTTT
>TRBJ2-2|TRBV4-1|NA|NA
CASSSQAGVVTGELFF
TGCGCCAGCAGCTCCCAAGCAGGCGTGGTCACCGGGGAGCTGTTTTTT
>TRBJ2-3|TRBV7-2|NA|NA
CASSMRTWDSTDTQYF
TGTGCCAGCAGCATGAGGACTTGGGATAGCACAGATACGCAGTATTTT
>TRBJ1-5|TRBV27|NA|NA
CASSLEAESNQPQHF
TGTGCCAGCAGTTTAGAGGCCGAGAGCAATCAGCCCCAGCATTTT
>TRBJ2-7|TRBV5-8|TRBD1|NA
CASSLGGTAYEQYF
TGTGCCAGCAGCTTGGGGGGGACAGCCTACGAGCAGTACTTC
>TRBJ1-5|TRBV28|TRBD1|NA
CASSLSTGSGQPQHF
TGTGCCAGCAGTTTATCGACAGGGTCGGGTCAGCCCCAGCATTTT
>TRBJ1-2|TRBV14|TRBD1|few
CASSQVDRRPGSSTF
TGTGCCAGCAGCCAAGTGGACAGGCGCCCCGGTTCGTCCACCTTC
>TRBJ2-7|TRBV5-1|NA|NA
CASSWDRDNNYEQYF
TGCGCCAGCAGCTGGGACCGGGACAACAACTACGAGCAGTACTTC
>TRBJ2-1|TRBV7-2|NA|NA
CASSQDSYNEQFF
TGTGCCAGCAGCCAGGACAGTTACAATGAGCAGTTCTTC
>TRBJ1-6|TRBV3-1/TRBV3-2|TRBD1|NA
CASSQAANRQGGHNSPLHF
TGTGCCAGCAGCCAAGCGGCTAATCGACAGGGTGGCCATAATTCACCCCTCCACTTT
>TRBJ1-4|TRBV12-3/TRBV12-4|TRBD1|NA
CASRGTGEKLFF
TGTGCCAGCAGGGGGACAGGGGAAAAACTGTTTTTT
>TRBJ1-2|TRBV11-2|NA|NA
CASSWGGKDGYTF
TGTGCCAGCAGCTGGGGAGGGAAGGATGGCTACACCTTC
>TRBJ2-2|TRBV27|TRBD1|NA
CASTPGDRYTGELFF
TGTGCCAGCACCCCTGGGGACAGATACACCGGGGAGCTGTTTTTT
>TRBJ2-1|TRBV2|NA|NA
CARSGVSYNEQFF
TGTGCCAGATCCGGGGTGTCCTACAATGAGCAGTTCTTC
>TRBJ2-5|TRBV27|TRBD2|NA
CASSLEGLVGETQYF
TGTGCCAGCAGTTTAGAGGGACTAGTTGGAGAGACCCAGTACTTC
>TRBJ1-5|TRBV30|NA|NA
CAIRTSNSNQPQHF
TGTGCCATTCGGACATCTAATAGCAATCAGCCCCAGCATTTT
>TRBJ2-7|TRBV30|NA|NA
CARRAGGTYEQYF
TGTGCCCGAAGGGCAGGGGGGACCTACGAGCAGTACTTC